This TCR beta chain was recorded in a study of shared clonotypes between healthy human individuals. The naive CD8 subset, CD45RO-negative cells positively selected for CCR7, excluded terminally differentiated effector memory CD45RA+ cells. Study results and caveats: Despite large depth, sorted-subset datasets appeared incompletely sequenced. Generation probabilities of non-shared clonotypes were lower (relative to those shared by all four donors).

Points on this clone: Its antigen is currently unknown.

Authors' data handling: ImmunoSEQ output lacked quality scores and full-length reads, limiting matched filtering. The method was immunoSEQ multiplex PCR; TCRdb's version includes in-frame clones alone and lacks a portion of them. Clonal size and the V and J genes are those of that table, whereas D and trimming came from the DNA. The sample lists about 2.1 million clones, around 93% occurring once. The germline V and J ends were trimmed by 4 bases and 2 bases, with 12 bases remaining between them. This CDR3 comprises 15 residues. Germline V gives CDR1 LGHNA, CDR2 YSLEER. The clonotype originates from a man between 18 and 29 years old in good health. Some clones in this sample may be carry-over from other donors' samples. The chain joins TRBV4-3 to TRBJ2-1, with D possibly being TRBD1 (5 bases). The sample consisted of naive CD8+ T cells from PBMCs. CDR3: CASSLSLGPYNEQFF. The CDR3 nucleotides read TGCGCCAGCAGCCTCAGCCTGGGGCCCTACAATGAGCAGTTCTTC.